Sequencing of this TCR beta chain was carried out in a study of T-cell memory formation after mild COVID-19. Study-level information: Among the donors, TCR clusters were largely specific to each donor. Study observations and caveats: From day 15 to 85, contracting clones were balanced between CD4 and CD8, whereas later expanders leaned toward CD4+. Clones that contracted clustered mainly in CM and EM if CD4+ and in EMRA if CD8+.

This clonotype was found a few times. What it recognizes is unknown. Trimming at V came to 7 bases and at J to 3 bases, leaving 9 bases not matched to a gene. This CDR3 has 14 residues. CDR1 is SGHTA, CDR2 FQGTGA, per germline. The 5'RACE method, run with constant-segment primers, produced TCR alpha and TCR beta cDNA libraries (carrying sample barcodes and UMIs). One entry per CDR3 protein results from TCRdb running MiXCR on the 5' RACE reads. Among hundreds of thousands of distinct CDR3 sequences listed, over 25% were seen once. The source of this sequence is an adult woman who had mild COVID-19 (a few samples of this study predate the infection). Cell type and time point are not known. Sequencing was carried out using PBMCs or a T cell subset sorted from them (not recorded which). The chain links TRBV7-3 to TRBJ2-7, with 7 bases fitting TRBD1. The CDR3 sequence is CASTFGQVIYEQYF. CDR3 bases: TGTGCCAGCACCTTCGGACAGGTGATCTACGAGCAGTACTTC. Looking up the rest from reference TRBV7-3 and TRBJ2-7 gives the full variable domain: GAGVSQTPSNKVTEKGKYVELRCDPISGHTALYWYRQSLGQGPEFLIYFQGTGAADDSGLPNDRFFAVRPEGSVSTLKIQRTERGDSAVYLCASTFGQVIYEQYFGPGTRLTVT.